These T cell receptor beta chains were read from a single sample in a study of early T cells in non-severe SARS-CoV-2 infection. TCRdb independently ran MiXCR on the 5' RACE reads; one entry per CDR3 protein. The data hold about 36,000 distinct CDR3 sequences, with 9% to 10% observed a single time. Source material: whole blood. Receptors were obtained from an adult who was a healthcare worker with PCR-confirmed SARS-CoV-2 infection or an uninfected control (not recorded which). CDR3s include the opening cysteine and the closing phenylalanine or tryptophan. The order of the fields is clone size, V gene, J gene, D gene, CDR3 protein, CDR3 DNA. D genes are given only for firm matches. Not every row has a clone size; where given, it reads once, few, many or a size class.

size: few; V: TRBV6-1; J: TRBJ1-5; D: TRBD1; CDR3: CASTGTGISNQPQHF; DNA: TGTGCCAGCACCGGGACAGGAATTAGCAATCAGCCCCAGCATTTT
size: many; V: TRBV28; J: TRBJ1-3; D: -; CDR3: CASSKQAYGNTIYF; DNA: TGTGCCAGCAGTAAACAGGCATATGGAAACACCATATATTTT
size: -; V: TRBV12-3/TRBV12-4; J: TRBJ1-2; D: TRBD1; CDR3: CASLYGTGGFHTF; DNA: TGTGCCAGCTTGTACGGGACAGGGGGCTTCCACACCTTC
size: many; V: TRBV20-1; J: TRBJ1-1; D: -; CDR3: CRAKLRGYTEVFF; DNA: TGCAGGGCTAAACTCAGGGGTTACACTGAAGTTTTCTTT
size: many; V: TRBV30; J: TRBJ1-2; D: -; CDR3: CAWKRMGVEVDGYTF; DNA: TGTGCCTGGAAAAGAATGGGGGTCGAGGTTGATGGCTACACCTTC
size: many; V: TRBV28; J: TRBJ1-1; D: -; CDR3: CASSLRQRGSAFF; DNA: TGTGCCAGCAGTTTGAGGCAGCGGGGTTCGGCTTTCTTT
size: many; V: TRBV7-2; J: TRBJ2-1; D: -; CDR3: CASSWGMLYNEQFF; DNA: TGTGCCAGCAGCTGGGGGATGCTCTACAATGAGCAGTTCTTC
size: many; V: TRBV6-1; J: TRBJ1-5; D: -; CDR3: CASSEAGAGDQPQHF; DNA: TGTGCCAGCAGTGAAGCAGGAGCAGGGGATCAGCCCCAGCATTTT
size: many; V: TRBV6-4; J: TRBJ2-6; D: -; CDR3: CASSRDAGSGANVLTF; DNA: TGTGCCAGCAGCCGGGACGCCGGCTCTGGGGCCAACGTCCTGACTTTC
size: -; V: TRBV25-1; J: TRBJ1-6; D: -; CDR3: CASRGEHNSPLHF; DNA: TGTGCCAGCAGGGGGGAGCATAATTCACCCCTCCACTTT
size: many; V: TRBV6-1; J: TRBJ2-1; D: -; CDR3: CASSLERAGEQFF; DNA: TGTGCCAGCAGCCTTGAGCGGGCAGGTGAGCAGTTCTTC
size: -; V: TRBV6-6; J: TRBJ2-7; D: TRBD1; CDR3: CASSGRTGQYEQYF; DNA: TGTGCCAGCAGTGGTAGGACAGGGCAATACGAGCAGTACTTC
size: -; V: TRBV6-2/TRBV6-3; J: TRBJ2-7; D: -; CDR3: CASSHRVPTYEQYF; DNA: TGTGCCAGCAGTCACAGGGTCCCCACCTACGAGCAGTACTTC
size: few; V: TRBV13; J: TRBJ2-1; D: TRBD1; CDR3: CASSTRTGIGGNEQFF; DNA: TGTGCCAGCAGCACCCGGACAGGGATCGGGGGCAATGAGCAGTTCTTC